What follows describes a single TCR beta chain. Sequencing was performed with immunoSEQ multiplex PCR; in TCRdb, only in-frame clones are kept and a portion is missing. This table holds approximately 120,000 clones, 88% found once. The sample originates from a study of cytomegalovirus exposure and HLA in healthy donors. The V and J ends lost 6 bases and 0 bases respectively, with 18 bases between them. CDR3 length: 16 residues. CDR1 SGHKS and CDR2 YYEKEE come from the germline V gene (reference sequence). The chain employs TRBV5-5 and TRBJ1-2; the D gene is possibly TRBD1 (5 bases). Sample: PBMCs. The receptor comes from a woman under 30 in good health and CMV-seronegative. The CDR3 sequence is CASTHRVGPPNYGYTF. The CDR3 nucleotides read TGTGCCAGCACGCATCGAGTGGGGCCTCCTAACTATGGCTACACCTTC.